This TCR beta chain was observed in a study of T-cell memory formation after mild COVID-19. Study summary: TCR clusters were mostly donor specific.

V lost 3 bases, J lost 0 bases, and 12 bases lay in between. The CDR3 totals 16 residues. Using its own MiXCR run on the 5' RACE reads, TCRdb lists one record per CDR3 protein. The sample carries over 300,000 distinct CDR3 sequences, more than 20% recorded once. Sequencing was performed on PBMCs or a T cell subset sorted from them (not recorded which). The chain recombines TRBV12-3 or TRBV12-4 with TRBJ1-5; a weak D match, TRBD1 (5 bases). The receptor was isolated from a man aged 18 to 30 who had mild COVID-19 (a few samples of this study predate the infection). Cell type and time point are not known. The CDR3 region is CASSLGGVNSNQPQHF. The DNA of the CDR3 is TGTGCCAGCAGTTTGGGAGGGGTGAATAGCAATCAGCCCCAGCATTTT.